This paragraph reports one TCR beta chain. No antigen is known for it. This sample is drawn from a study of cytomegalovirus exposure and HLA in healthy donors. Whole-study context: A preliminary data release comprised around 85 million unique TCRs obtained from HLA-typed donors. Findings and caveats of the study: Cytomegalovirus-associated status was assigned to 164 TCR beta chains. With DRB1 most and HLA-C fewest, TCR association rates differed between HLA loci in a later analysis. Previous analysis showed most TCR beta V segments were productive about 87% or about 30% of the time.

The CDR3 is 15 residues long. Germline assignment: CDR1 SGHTA and CDR2 FQGNSA. Trimming removed 3 bases from V and 4 bases from J, with 12 bases in between. 60 Vbeta and 13 Jbeta primers were used in PCR. Generated by immunoSEQ multiplex PCR, the TCRdb table keeps only in-frame clones and is missing some. The sample yields roughly 120,000 clones, 76% seen once. The V gene is TRBV7-2, the J gene TRBJ1-4; TRBD1 might be the D (6 bases). The sample taken for sequencing was PBMCs. The receptor's source is a man aged 25 to 40 in good health and CMV-seropositive. The chain's CDR3 is CASSFPDSYNEKLFF. Here the CDR3 DNA reads TGTGCCAGCAGCTTCCCGGACAGTTATAATGAAAAACTGTTTTTT.